The subject of this entry is one TCR beta chain. Its antigen is not known. Germline CDR1 and CDR2: SGHRS and YFSETQ. CDR3 size: 15 residues. Trimming left V 3 bases short and J 0 bases short, with 12 bases between. The data derive from a study of cytomegalovirus exposure and HLA in healthy donors. The study's findings and limits: HLA restriction was apparent for most CMV-associated TCR beta chains in a later analysis. HLA alleles were associated with 15,000 to 20,000 TCR beta sequences in a later analysis at 0.05 false discovery rate. The likely origin of a cluster of highly shared sequence variants was a sequencing artifact.

Vbeta (60) and Jbeta (13) primers were used in the PCR. TCRdb's copy holds only in-frame clones and misses some; the assay was immunoSEQ multiplex PCR. The sample consists of more than 100,000 clones, about 77% of them appearing once. This rearrangement joins TRBV5-1 to TRBJ1-1, with D possibly being TRBD1 (5 bases). The receptor's source is a woman between 35 and 50 years old in good health and CMV-seronegative. Sequences were obtained from PBMCs. The CDR3 loop reads CASSSEGAMNTEAFF. CDR3 bases: TGCGCCAGCAGCTCGGAAGGGGCTATGAACACTGAAGCTTTCTTT.